Below, 15 T cell receptor beta chains from the same sample are listed, as sequenced in a study of blood T cell repertoires in COVID-19. Here immunoSEQ multiplex PCR was the method, and the copy in TCRdb shows in-frame clones only, minus some. The sample shows roughly 230,000 clones, approximately 92% of them seen only once. Sequencing was done on a sample of peripheral blood. Every receptor here comes from a middle-aged woman who had recovered from COVID-19.

The J gene is TRBJ2-1, the V gene TRBV7-3; 11 bases are a match to TRBD2. This CDR3 is built from 15 residues. The trim removed 1 base at V and 5 bases at J, leaving 1 base unmatched. Germline assignment: CDR1 SGHTA and CDR2 FQGTGA. CDR3 protein: CASSLRLAGHNEQFF. The CDR3 region has the DNA TGTGCCAGCAGCTTAAGACTAGCGGGGCACAATGAGCAGTTCTTC.

In its sample, this clone was seen a few times. This chain joins TRBV7-3 and TRBJ2-3, with 11 bases lining up with TRBD2. The length of the CDR3 is 16 residues. With 4 bases clipped from V and 4 bases from J, the junction kept 7 bases outside the gene matches. Germline lookup yields CDR1 SGHTA and CDR2 FQGTGA. The CDR3 spells CASSSGTSGSPDTQYF. The CDR3 region has the DNA TGTGCCAGCAGCTCAGGGACTAGCGGTTCCCCAGATACGCAGTATTTT.

The rearrangement joins TRBV5-6 to TRBJ2-5, with D perhaps matching TRBD2 (5 bases). Per germline, CDR1 SGHDT and CDR2 YYEEEE. The CDR3 has 16 residues. The V gene lost 4 bases and the J gene lost 3 bases, with 19 bases spanning the gap. CDR3 sequence: CASSEFILGVKETQYF. The CDR3 DNA reads TGTGCCAGCAGCGAGTTTATACTAGGTGTAAAAGAGACCCAGTACTTC.

The chain employs TRBV4-3 and TRBJ1-5, with 10 bases aligning to TRBD1. V shed 0 bases, J shed 7 bases, and the junction held 6 bases outside the gene matches. Germline CDR1 is LGHNA and CDR2 is YSLEER. The CDR3 consists of 16 residues. CDR3 residues: CASSQDLWDRGQPQHF. The CDR3 coding sequence is TGCGCCAGCAGCCAAGATCTTTGGGACAGGGGACAGCCCCAGCATTTT.

This clone has more than one count but fewer than ten. The V gene is TRBV7-9, the J gene TRBJ2-7, with 12 positions matching TRBD1. The V gene's germline CDR1 is SEHNR and CDR2 FQNEAQ (reference sequence). The CDR3 spans 13 residues. J gave up 9 bases and V 5 bases, and 5 bases lay outside the gene matches. In DNA form, the CDR3 reads TGTGCCAGCAGCCCCCCGGGACAGGGGGCGCAGTACGTC. Translation gives CASSPPGQGAQYV.

This chain uses TRBV5-5 with TRBJ2-2; 9 bases map to TRBD1. The CDR3 is made up of 15 amino acids. The V segment lost 4 bases and the J segment 7 bases; nucleotides outside the gene matches: 8. The germline gives CDR1 SGHKS, CDR2 YYEKEE (reference sequence). The CDR3 nucleotides read TGTGCCAGCAGCCCCGGGACAGGGAGGAGCGGGGAGCTGTTTTTT. It translates to CASSPGTGRSGELFF. Looking up the rest from reference TRBV5-5 and TRBJ2-2 gives the full variable domain: DAGVTQSPTHLIKTRGQQVTLRCSPISGHKSVSWYQQVLGQGPQFIFQYYEKEERGRGNFPDRFSARQFPNYSSELNVNALLLGDSALYLCASSPGTGRSGELFFGEGSRLTVL.

This clone has a handful of counts. The chain couples TRBV20-1 to TRBJ2-1; 7 bases map to TRBD1. With 3 bases clipped from V and 5 bases from J, the junction kept 13 bases outside the gene matches. Germline V gene sequence: CDR1 DFQATT, CDR2 SNEGSKA (reference sequence). The CDR3 spans 16 residues. In DNA form, the CDR3 reads TGCAGTGCTAGTTACGCAGACAGGGCAAATCACAATGAGCAGTTCTTC. Translation gives CSASYADRANHNEQFF.

The chain has TRBV6-6 and TRBJ1-2; TRBD1 aligns across 7 bases. Trimming took 10 bases from V and 3 from J; bases not matched to a gene: 5. The CDR3 is 12 residues long. Germline CDR1 MNHNY, CDR2 SVGAGI (reference sequence). CDR3 nucleotide sequence: TGTGCCACCACCGGGACAGACTATGGCTACACCTTC. Its protein is CATTGTDYGYTF.

The J gene is TRBJ1-4, the V gene TRBV28, with 9 bases aligning to TRBD1. V was pared by 5 bases and J by 3 bases, with 4 bases of the junction left unmatched. The CDR3 totals 15 residues. CDR1 and CDR2 from the germline V gene are MDHEN and SYDVKM. CDR3 region: CASSHGQGSNEKLFF. The CDR3 DNA follows: TGTGCCAGCAGTCACGGACAGGGGTCTAATGAAAAACTGTTTTTT.

The V call is TRBV3-1 (or the pseudogene TRBV3-2), the J call TRBJ1-2, with 9 bases fitting TRBD1. Germline lookup yields CDR1 LGHDT and CDR2 YNNKEL (reference sequence). Trimming took 1 base from V and 4 from J; bases not matched to a gene: 7. This CDR3 comprises 16 residues. For the CDR3, the DNA is TGTGCCAGCAGCCAAGGGAGGACAGGGGCGGCCTATGGCTACACCTTC. This gives the protein CASSQGRTGAAYGYTF.

J is TRBJ1-2 and V is TRBV21-1; the tabulated D call, TRBD1, remains unverified against the DNA. TRBV21-1 is given as a pseudogene. This CDR3 spans 15 amino acids. CDR3 amino acids: CANKDRPNPNYGYTF. DNA for the CDR3: TGTGCCAACAAGGACAGGCCCAACCCTAACTATGGCTACACCTTC.

The rearrangement links TRBV7-7 to TRBJ2-5; a possible D gene is TRBD1 (6 bases). Trimming shortened V by 4 bases and J by 1 base, and 13 bases separated the two germline ends. The CDR3 is 15 residues long. Germline-derived CDR1 and CDR2 are SSHAT and FNYEAQ (reference sequence). CDR3 amino acids: CASSSSGVPQETQYF. In DNA form, the CDR3 reads TGTGCCAGCAGCTCGTCAGGGGTCCCCCAAGAGACCCAGTACTTC.

The chain carries TRBV7-6 and TRBJ1-1; D is unclear. V was clipped by 5 bases and J by 3 bases, with 19 bases between them. The germline CDR1 and CDR2 sequences are SGHVS and FNYEAQ. This CDR3 contains 16 residues. CDR3 loop: CASSLPLGLGHTEAFF. CDR3 coding DNA: TGTGCCAGCAGCCTCCCATTGGGCCTGGGTCACACTGAAGCTTTCTTT.

Worth noting for this clone: The same CDR3 also results from other DNA sequences found in this sample. The chain carries TRBV12-3 or TRBV12-4 and TRBJ1-1; D unresolved. V dropped 5 bases and J dropped 3 bases, with 10 bases sitting between them. This CDR3 contains 13 residues. DNA for the CDR3: TGTGCCAGCAGTCTTACGGGAGACACTGAAGCTTTCTTT. This codes for CASSLTGDTEAFF.

V is TRBV5-4 and J is TRBJ1-6; 7 bases match TRBD1. The CDR3 contains 16 residues. CDR1 and CDR2 from the germline V gene are SGHNT and YYREEE (reference sequence). V dropped 4 bases and J dropped 7; count of bases not matched to a gene: 11. The CDR3: CASSPYRGLGNSPLHF. In DNA, the CDR3 is TGTGCCAGCAGCCCGTACAGGGGCCTGGGGAATTCACCCCTCCACTTT.